This T cell receptor (beta chain) was found in a study of blood T cells in healthy people across ages. Trimming left V 7 bases short and J 5 bases short, with 17 bases between. The CDR3 extends over 13 amino acids. The germline V gene has CDR1 SQVTM and CDR2 ANQGSEA. A sample-barcoded 5' primer and a J-beta primer mix were used in a second PCR of about 6 to 11 cycles. Each CDR3 protein gets one entry after TCRdb re-called the 5' RACE reads with MiXCR. The table lists approximately 290,000 distinct CDR3 sequences, 27% of them singletons. The receptor's source is a woman between 65 and 79 years old in good health. The chain employs TRBV29-1 and TRBJ2-5; perhaps TRBD2 as D (5 bases). Material: blood. CDR3 region: CSAPGRLRETQYF. The DNA for the CDR3 is TGCAGCGCCCCTGGGAGACTAAGGGAGACCCAGTACTTC.